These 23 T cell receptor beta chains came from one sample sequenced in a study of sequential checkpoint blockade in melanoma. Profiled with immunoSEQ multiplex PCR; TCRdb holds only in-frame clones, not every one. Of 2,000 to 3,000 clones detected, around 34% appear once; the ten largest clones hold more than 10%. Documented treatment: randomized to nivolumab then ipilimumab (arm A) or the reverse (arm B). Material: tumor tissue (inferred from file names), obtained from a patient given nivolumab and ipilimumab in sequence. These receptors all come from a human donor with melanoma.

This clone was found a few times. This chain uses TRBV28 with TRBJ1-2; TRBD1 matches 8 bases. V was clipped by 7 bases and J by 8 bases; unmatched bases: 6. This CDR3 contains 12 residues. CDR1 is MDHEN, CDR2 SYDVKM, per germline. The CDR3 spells CASITGGRGYTF. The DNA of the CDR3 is TGTGCCAGCATAACAGGGGGACGCGGCTACACCTTC.

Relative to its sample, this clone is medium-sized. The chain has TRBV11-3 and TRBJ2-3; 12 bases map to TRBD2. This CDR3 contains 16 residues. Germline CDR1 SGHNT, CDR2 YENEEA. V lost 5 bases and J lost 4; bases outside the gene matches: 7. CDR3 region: CASSHRLAGVADTQYF. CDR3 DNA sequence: TGTGCCAGCAGCCACCGACTAGCGGGAGTGGCAGATACGCAGTATTTT.

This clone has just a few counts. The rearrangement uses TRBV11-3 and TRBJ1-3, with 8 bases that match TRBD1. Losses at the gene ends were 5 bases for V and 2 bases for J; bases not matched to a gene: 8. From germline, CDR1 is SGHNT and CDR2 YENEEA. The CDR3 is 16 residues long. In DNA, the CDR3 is TGTGCCAGCAGCCCTTCCTCGGACAGGGCTGGAAACACCATATATTTT. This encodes CASSPSSDRAGNTIYF.

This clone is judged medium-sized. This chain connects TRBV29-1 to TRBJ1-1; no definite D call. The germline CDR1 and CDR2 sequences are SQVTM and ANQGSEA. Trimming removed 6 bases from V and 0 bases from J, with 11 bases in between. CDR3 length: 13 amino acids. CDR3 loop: CSVGSPMNTEAFF. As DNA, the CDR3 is TGCAGCGTAGGCAGCCCTATGAACACTGAAGCTTTCTTT.

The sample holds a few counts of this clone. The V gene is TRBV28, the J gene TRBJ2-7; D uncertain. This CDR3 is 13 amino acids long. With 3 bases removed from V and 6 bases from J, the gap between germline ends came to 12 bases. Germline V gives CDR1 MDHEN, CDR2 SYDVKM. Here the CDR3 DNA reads TGTGCCAGCAGTTTGGGCCGATTAGGCGAGCAGTACTTC. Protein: CASSLGRLGEQYF.

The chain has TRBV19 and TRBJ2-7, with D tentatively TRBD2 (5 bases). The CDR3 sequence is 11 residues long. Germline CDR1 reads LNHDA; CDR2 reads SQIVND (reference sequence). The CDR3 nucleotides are TGTGGAACGAGGGACTCCTACGAGCAGTACTTC. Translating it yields CGTRDSYEQYF.

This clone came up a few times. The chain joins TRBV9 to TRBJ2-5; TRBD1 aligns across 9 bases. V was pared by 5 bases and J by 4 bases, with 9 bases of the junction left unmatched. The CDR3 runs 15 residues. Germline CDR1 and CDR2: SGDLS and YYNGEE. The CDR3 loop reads CASRYRTGEGETQYF. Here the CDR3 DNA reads TGTGCCAGCAGATACCGGACAGGGGAGGGAGAGACCCAGTACTTC.

CDR3 in DNA: TGTGCCAGCTCACTAACCGCTGGGTTTTACACTGAAGCTTTCTTT. Translation gives CASSLTAGFYTEAFF. The chain uses TRBV18 and TRBJ1-1; no definite D call. Germline assignment: CDR1 KGHSH and CDR2 LQKENI. The CDR3 is made up of 15 amino acids. The V gene lost 4 bases and the J gene lost 3 bases, with 15 bases spanning the gap. Drawing the rest from reference TRBV18 and TRBJ1-1, the complete variable domain is NAGVMQNPRHLVRRRGQEARLRCSPMKGHSHVYWYRQLPEEGLKFMVYLQKENIIDESGMPKERFSAEFPKEGPSILRIQQVVRGDSAAYFCASSLTAGFYTEAFFGQGTRLTVV.

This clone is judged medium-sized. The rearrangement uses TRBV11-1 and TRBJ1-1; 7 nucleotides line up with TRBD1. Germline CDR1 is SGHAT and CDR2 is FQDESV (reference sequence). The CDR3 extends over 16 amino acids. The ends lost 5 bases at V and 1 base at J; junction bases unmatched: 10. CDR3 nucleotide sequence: TGTGCCAGCAGCCAAGCACCGGGACAGAAGAACACTGAAGCTTTCTTT. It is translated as CASSQAPGQKNTEAFF.

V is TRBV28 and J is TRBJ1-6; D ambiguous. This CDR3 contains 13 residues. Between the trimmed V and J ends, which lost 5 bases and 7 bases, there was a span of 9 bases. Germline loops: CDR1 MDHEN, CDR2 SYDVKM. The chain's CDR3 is CASSTRWNSPLHF. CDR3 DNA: TGTGCCAGCAGTACAAGGTGGAATTCACCCCTCCACTTT.

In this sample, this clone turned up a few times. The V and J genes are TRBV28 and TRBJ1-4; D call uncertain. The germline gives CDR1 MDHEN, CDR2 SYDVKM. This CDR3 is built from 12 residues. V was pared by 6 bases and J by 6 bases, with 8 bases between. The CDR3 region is CASSHPDEKLFF. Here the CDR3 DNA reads TGTGCCAGCAGCCACCCCGATGAAAAACTGTTTTTT.

CDR3 bases: TGCGCCAGCAGTGATCTAGCGGGAGTCGGGGATACGCAGTATTTT. Its translation is CASSDLAGVGDTQYF. The V gene is TRBV10-2, the J gene TRBJ2-3, with TRBD2 identical over 10 bases. Germline V gene lookup returns CDR1 WSHSY and CDR2 SAAADI. The length of the CDR3 is 15 residues. The V segment lost 3 bases and the J segment 6 bases; nucleotides outside the gene matches: 6.

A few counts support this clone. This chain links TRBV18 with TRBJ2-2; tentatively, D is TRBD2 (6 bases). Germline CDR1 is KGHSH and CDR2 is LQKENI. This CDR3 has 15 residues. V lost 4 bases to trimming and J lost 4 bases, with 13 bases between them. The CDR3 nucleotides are TGTGCCAGCTCACTGGAGGGTTTCGGCACCGGGGAGCTGTTTTTT. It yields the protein CASSLEGFGTGELFF.

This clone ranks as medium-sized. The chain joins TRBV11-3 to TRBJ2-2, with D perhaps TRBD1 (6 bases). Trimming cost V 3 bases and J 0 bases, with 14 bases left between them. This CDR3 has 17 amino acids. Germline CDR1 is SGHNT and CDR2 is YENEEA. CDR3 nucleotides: TGTGCCAGCAGCTTCCCGAGGAGGACAGCGAACACCGGGGAGCTGTTTTTT. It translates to CASSFPRRTANTGELFF.

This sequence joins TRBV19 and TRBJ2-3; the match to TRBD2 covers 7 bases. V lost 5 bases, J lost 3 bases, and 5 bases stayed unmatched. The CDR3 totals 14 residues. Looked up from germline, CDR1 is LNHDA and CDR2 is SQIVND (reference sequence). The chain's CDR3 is CASSSGLPTDTQYF. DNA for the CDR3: TGTGCCAGTAGTTCGGGACTACCAACAGATACGCAGTATTTT.

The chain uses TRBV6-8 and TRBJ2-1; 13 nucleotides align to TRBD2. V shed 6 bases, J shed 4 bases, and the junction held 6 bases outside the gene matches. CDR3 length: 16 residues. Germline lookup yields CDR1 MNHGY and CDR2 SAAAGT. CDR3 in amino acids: CASRSTSGGFYNEQFF. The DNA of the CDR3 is TGTGCCAGCAGGTCGACTAGCGGGGGGTTTTACAATGAGCAGTTCTTC.

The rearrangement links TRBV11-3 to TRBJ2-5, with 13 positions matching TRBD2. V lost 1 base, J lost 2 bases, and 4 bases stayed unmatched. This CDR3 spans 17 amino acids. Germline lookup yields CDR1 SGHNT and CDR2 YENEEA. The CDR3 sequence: CASSLGLAGGGQETQYF. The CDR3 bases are TGTGCCAGCAGCTTAGGACTAGCGGGGGGAGGGCAAGAGACCCAGTACTTC.

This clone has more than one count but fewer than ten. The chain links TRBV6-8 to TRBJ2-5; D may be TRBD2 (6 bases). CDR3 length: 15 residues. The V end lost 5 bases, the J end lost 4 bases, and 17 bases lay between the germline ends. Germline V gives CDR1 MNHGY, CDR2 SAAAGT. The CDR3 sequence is CASSVTSTWGETQYF. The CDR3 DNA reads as TGTGCCAGCAGTGTGACTAGTACTTGGGGAGAGACCCAGTACTTC.

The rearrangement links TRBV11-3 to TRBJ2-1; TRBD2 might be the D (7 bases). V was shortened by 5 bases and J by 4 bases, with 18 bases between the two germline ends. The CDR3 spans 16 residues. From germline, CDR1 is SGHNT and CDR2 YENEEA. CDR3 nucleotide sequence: TGTGCCAGCAGCCTATCGCCGCGGGGGCCTTACAATGAGCAGTTCTTC. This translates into CASSLSPRGPYNEQFF. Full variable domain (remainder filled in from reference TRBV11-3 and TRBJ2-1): EAGVVQSPRYKIIEKKQPVAFWCNPISGHNTLYWYLQNLGQGPELLIRYENEEAVDDSQLPKDRFSAERLKGVDSTLKIQPAELGDSAVYLCASSLSPRGPYNEQFFGPGTRLTVL.

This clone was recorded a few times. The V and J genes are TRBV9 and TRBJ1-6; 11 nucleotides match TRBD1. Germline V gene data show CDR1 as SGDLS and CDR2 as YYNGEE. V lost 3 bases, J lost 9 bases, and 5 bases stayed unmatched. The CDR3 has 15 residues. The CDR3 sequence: CASSGPGQGGSPLHF. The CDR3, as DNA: TGTGCCAGCAGCGGCCCGGGACAGGGGGGTTCACCCCTCCACTTT. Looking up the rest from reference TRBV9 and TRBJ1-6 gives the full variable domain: DSGVTQTPKHLITATGQRVTLRCSPRSGDLSVYWYQQSLDQGLQFLIQYYNGEERAKGNILERFSAQQFPDLHSELNLSSLELGDSALYFCASSGPGQGGSPLHFGNGTRLTVT.

CDR3 DNA sequence: TGTGCCAGCAGCAAAGCGGGGGGAGTAGGATCACCCCTCCACTTT. It translates to CASSKAGGVGSPLHF. This chain joins TRBV11-3 and TRBJ1-6; tentative D call: TRBD1 (5 bases). Germline CDR1 is SGHNT and CDR2 is YENEEA. The V end was cut by 5 bases, the J end by 10 bases, with 18 bases between. The CDR3 totals 15 residues. The entire variable domain, with the rest obtained from reference TRBV11-3 and TRBJ1-6, is as follows: EAGVVQSPRYKIIEKKQPVAFWCNPISGHNTLYWYLQNLGQGPELLIRYENEEAVDDSQLPKDRFSAERLKGVDSTLKIQPAELGDSAVYLCASSKAGGVGSPLHFGNGTRLTVT.

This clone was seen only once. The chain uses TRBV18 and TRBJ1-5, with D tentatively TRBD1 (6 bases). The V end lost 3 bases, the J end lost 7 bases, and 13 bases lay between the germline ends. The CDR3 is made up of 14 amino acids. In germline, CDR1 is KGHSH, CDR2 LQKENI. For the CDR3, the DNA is TGTGCCAGCTCACCGGTCGGGGGCCTCCAGCCCCAGCATTTT. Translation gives CASSPVGGLQPQHF.

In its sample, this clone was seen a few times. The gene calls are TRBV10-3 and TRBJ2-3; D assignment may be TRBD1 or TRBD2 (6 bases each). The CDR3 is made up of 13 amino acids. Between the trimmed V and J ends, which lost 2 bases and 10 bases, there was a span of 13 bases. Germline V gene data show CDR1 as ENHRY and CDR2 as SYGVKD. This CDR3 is CAISEGRGDSQYF. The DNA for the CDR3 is TGTGCCATCAGTGAGGGTAGGGGGGATTCGCAGTATTTT.